This passage covers 25 T cell receptor beta chains from one sample sequenced in a study of tumor-infiltrating lymphocytes in primary liver carcinoma. The tissue used was unsorted bulk material of 20-30 mg. RNA and DNA were co-extracted from it with the AllPrep DNA/RNA mini kit. Using a constant-region primer together with ProtoScript II reverse transcriptase, TCR beta cDNA was made from around 500 ng of total RNA. Sequencing libraries for TCR beta derived from three nested multiplex PCR rounds that used slightly modified ARM-PCR. TRBV1-TRBV30 forward primers paired with a C-beta reverse primer were used in the first two PCR rounds, which ran approximately 11 cycles each. MiXCR, applied by TCRdb to the multiplex PCR reads, yields one record per CDR3 protein. The sample holds tens of thousands of distinct CDR3 sequences, about three quarters seen once. The specimen sequenced was liver tumor tissue from sampling region 2. The subset is: tumor region T2, inferior pole. The receptors come from a man aged 35 to 55 with primary liver carcinoma and hepatitis B virus infection.

This clonotype appeared once. The conserved phenylalanine or tryptophan is not found at the CDR3 terminus, so this likely reflects a read error. The genes are TRBV11-2 and TRBJ2-7; D gene ambiguous. Germline V CDR1 and CDR2: SGHAT, FQNNGV. Trimming stripped 2 bases from V and 3 bases from J, with 11 bases between. The CDR3 contains 14 residues. The CDR3 sequence: CASSLTDGVYEQYS. As DNA, the CDR3 is TGTGCCAGCAGCTTAACCGACGGAGTCTACGAGCAGTACTCC.

Details on this clonotype: This may come from a read error, since a much larger clone is one base off. The rearrangement uses TRBV29-1 and TRBJ2-3; D may correspond to TRBD1 or TRBD2 (6 bases each). This CDR3 is built from 12 residues. Germline V CDR1 and CDR2: SQVTM, ANQGSEA. The DNA of the CDR3 is TGCACCGTTGAAGAAGAGGCGGGACAATCGTATTTT. Residues: CTVEEEAGQSYF.

Points on this clonotype: At one end the junction does not follow the germline gene, possibly because of a read error. CDR3 region: CAISETPGGTNEKPFF. CDR3 nucleotide sequence: TGTGCCATCAGCGAGACTCCAGGAGGAACAAATGAAAAGCCGTTTTTT. J is TRBJ1-4 and V is TRBV11-2; D not certain. The CDR3 loop spans 16 amino acids. Germline loops: CDR1 SGHAT, CDR2 FQNNGV.

The chain's CDR3 is CASSQHNALVTQHF. The CDR3 DNA is TGCGCCAGCAGCCAACACAACGCGCTCGTGACCCAGCATTTT. The chain joins TRBV4-1 to TRBJ1-5; D gene ambiguous. Trimming removed 2 bases at V and 11 bases at J, with 16 bases between. The CDR3 sequence is 14 residues long. CDR1 and CDR2 (germline): MGHRA, YSYEKL.

V gene TRBV14 combines with J gene TRBJ2-1; D tentatively reads TRBD1 or TRBD2 (5 bases each). The CDR3 is made up of 14 amino acids. CDR1 and CDR2 from the germline V gene are SGHDN and FVKESK. Trimming took 1 base from V and 12 from J, leaving 16 bases between them. Here the CDR3 reads CASSQGRTSRGQFF. In nucleotides, the CDR3 is TGTGCCAGCAGCCAAGGAAGGACATCGAGGGGGCAGTTCTTC.

The V call is TRBV12-3 or TRBV12-4, the J call TRBJ2-1, with TRBD2 as a possible D gene (6 bases). V lost 0 bases, J lost 9 bases, and 9 bases lay in between. CDR3 size: 13 residues. CDR3 sequence: CASSLADGGEQFF. The CDR3 coding sequence is TGTGCCAGCAGTTTAGCTGACGGGGGTGAGCAGTTCTTC.

The count of this clonotype is one. The junction differs from germline at one of its ends, possibly a read error. The chain couples TRBV6-5 to TRBJ2-5; no firm D call. The germline V gene encodes CDR1 MNHEY and CDR2 SVGAGI. This CDR3 contains 15 residues. The CDR3 sequence: CAGSYSWDAQETQHF. The CDR3 DNA follows: TGTGCCGGCAGTTACAGCTGGGATGCACAAGAGACTCAGCACTTC.

The sample holds one count of this clonotype. One junction end disagrees with the germline gene, perhaps due to a read error. V gene TRBV10-3 combines with J gene TRBJ1-5; D remains unclear. The CDR3 is made up of 14 amino acids. Looked up from germline, CDR1 is ENHRY and CDR2 is SYGVKD. CDR3 in amino acids: CVISEYWQDQPQHF. In nucleotides, the CDR3 is TGTGTCATCAGTGAGTATTGGCAGGATCAGCCCCAGCATTTT.

As for this clonotype: One end of the junction does not line up with germline, which may come from a read error. The V call is TRBV5-4, the J call TRBJ2-1; D may be TRBD2 (6 bases). This CDR3 region has 18 residues. Germline CDR1 SGHNT, CDR2 YYREEE (reference sequence). CDR3 loop: CASSLGEAALSSYNEQFF. The CDR3 DNA reads TGTGCCAGTAGCTTAGGGGAGGCGGCCCTGAGCTCCTACAATGAGCAGTTCTTC.

A remark on this clonotype: The CDR3 carries no conserved terminal phenylalanine or tryptophan, so it likely arises from a read error. This chain connects TRBV6-2 or TRBV6-3 to TRBJ2-7; 7 nucleotides line up with TRBD2. Germline V gives CDR1 MNHEY, CDR2 SVGEGT. The CDR3 contains 13 residues. The CDR3 coding sequence is TGTGACAGCACCCGGGCGGGAGTCTACGAGCAGTACCTC. Translating gives CDSTRAGVYEQYL.

At least ten counts were recorded for this clonotype. The chain uses TRBV6-5 and TRBJ1-1; D is unclear. Germline V gene data show CDR1 as MNHEY and CDR2 as SVGAGI. V lost 0 bases to trimming and J lost 7 bases, with 9 bases between them. This CDR3 contains 13 residues. CDR3 sequence (DNA): TGTGCCAGCAGTTACTCTTCCGGGCGTGAAGCTTTCTTT. Translation gives CASSYSSGREAFF.

There are many counts of this clonotype. The CDR3 loop reads CASSEPGQGGEQYF. The CDR3 region has the DNA TGTGCCAGCAGTGAACCCGGACAGGGCGGCGAGCAGTACTTC. The chain employs TRBV6-1 and TRBJ2-7; 8 nucleotides line up with TRBD1. V was pared by 2 bases and J by 6 bases, with 6 bases of the junction left unmatched. The CDR3 runs 14 residues. Germline V gene sequence: CDR1 MNHNS, CDR2 SASEGT.

This clonotype showed up many times. This could be a read error, since a much larger clone is one nucleotide away. CDR3: CAGSLVRDTEAFF. CDR3 nucleotide sequence: TGTGCCGGCAGCTTAGTTCGTGACACTGAAGCTTTCTTT. The chain joins TRBV11-2 to TRBJ1-1; D not resolved. CDR1 is SGHAT, CDR2 FQNNGV, per germline. The CDR3 covers 13 residues.

Regarding this clonotype: The junction shows a germline mismatch at one end, possibly a read error. The genes are TRBV12-5 and TRBJ2-3, with 7 nucleotides matching TRBD2. Germline CDR1 and CDR2: LGHNT and FRNRAP. The length of the CDR3 is 12 residues. The CDR3 protein is CAGGLGAGEQYF. DNA of the CDR3: TGTGCTGGTGGCTTAGGCGCGGGAGAGCAGTATTTT. Supplemented by reference TRBV12-5 and TRBJ2-3, the full variable domain reads DARVTQTPRHKVTEMGQEVTMRCQPILGHNTVFWYRQTMMQGLELLAYFRNRAPLDDSGMPKDRFSAEMPDATLATLKIQPSEPRDSAVYFCAGGLGAGEQYFGPGTRLTVL.

This clonotype occurred many times. V gene TRBV12-3 or TRBV12-4 combines with J gene TRBJ1-1; perhaps TRBD1 as D (5 bases). The CDR3 length is 14 residues. The V end was cut by 6 bases, the J end by 0 bases, with 11 bases between. The CDR3 region is CASSLGLMNTEAFF. The DNA of the CDR3 is TGTGCCAGCAGCTTGGGACTCATGAACACTGAAGCTTTCTTT.

At least ten counts were recorded for this clonotype. V gene TRBV11-1 combines with J gene TRBJ2-5, with 12 nucleotides matching TRBD2. The CDR3 is made up of 15 amino acids. Germline-derived CDR1 and CDR2 are SGHAT and FQDESV (reference sequence). Trimming at V came to 7 bases and at J to 4 bases, leaving 7 bases not matched to a gene. The CDR3 here is CASTLTGLAGETQYF. In DNA form, the CDR3 reads TGTGCCAGCACCCTCACGGGACTAGCGGGAGAGACCCAGTACTTC. The full variable domain, completed using reference TRBV11-1 and TRBJ2-5, is EAEVAQSPRYKITEKSQAVAFWCDPISGHATLYWYRQILGQGPELLVQFQDESVVDDSQLPKDRFSAERLKGVDSTLKIQPAELGDSAMYLCASTLTGLAGETQYFGPGTRLLVL.

The genes are TRBV5-1 and TRBJ2-1, with 10 bases aligning to TRBD2. This CDR3 comprises 16 residues. V lost 4 bases and J lost 9; bases outside the gene matches: 13. Germline V gene sequence: CDR1 SGHRS, CDR2 YFSETQ. The CDR3 DNA follows: TGCGCCAGCAGCAATGGACGGCTAGCGGGAGAGGGTGAGCAGTTCTTC. It yields the protein CASSNGRLAGEGEQFF.

Comments on this clonotype: Because it lacks the conserved phenylalanine or tryptophan at the end, this CDR3 is likely a read error. The chain links TRBV4-3 to TRBJ2-1; TRBD2 matches at 11 bases. Germline V gene data show CDR1 as LGHNA and CDR2 as YSLEER. The CDR3 is 21 amino acids. The CDR3 bases are TGCACCAGCAGCCAGGAATTCGGGGGATTTATAGCGGGAGGGCCAGATCATGAGCAGTTCTAC. This codes for CTSSQEFGGFIAGGPDHEQFY.

J is TRBJ2-2 and V is TRBV5-6; possible D gene TRBD1, 5 bases. The V end lost 4 bases, the J end lost 10 bases, and 20 bases lay between the germline ends. Germline values: CDR1 SGHDT, CDR2 YYEEEE. The length of the CDR3 is 15 residues. CDR3 DNA sequence: TGTGCCAGCAGCCCAGGGTTCGCGAACAACGAGGAGCTGTTTTTT. Its translation is CASSPGFANNEELFF.

This clonotype was found once. V and J are TRBV5-1 and TRBJ2-5; 7 nucleotides align to TRBD2. The germline V gene has CDR1 SGHRS and CDR2 YFSETQ. The CDR3 spans 16 residues. V gave up 0 bases and J gave up 3 bases; unmatched junction bases: 8. The CDR3 DNA reads TGCGCCAGCAGCTTGGCCGGGCGGGGGAACAAAGAGACCCAGTACTTC. Encoded protein: CASSLAGRGNKETQYF.

This clonotype was counted between two and nine times. This could be a read error, since a much larger clone is one nucleotide away. This rearrangement joins TRBV5-1 to TRBJ2-1; a weak D match, TRBD1 (6 bases). The ends were cut back, 4 bases at V and 3 bases at J, with 8 bases in the middle. Germline values: CDR1 SGHRS, CDR2 YFSETQ. This CDR3 region has 13 residues. CDR3 loop: CASSPGHYNEQFF. Here the CDR3 DNA reads TGCGCCAGCAGCCCGGGACACTACAATGAGCAGTTCTTC.

This clonotype was seen repeatedly, ten times or more. This chain links TRBV29-1 with TRBJ2-7; D may be TRBD1 (5 bases). CDR3 length equals 15 residues. Germline V CDR1 and CDR2: SQVTM, ANQGSEA. V lost 4 bases and J 2 bases, leaving 18 bases between the germline ends. The CDR3 reads CSVVENRQNPYEQYF. As DNA, the CDR3 is TGCAGCGTTGTTGAGAACAGGCAAAACCCCTACGAGCAGTACTTC.

This clonotype was observed a single time. The junction departs from germline at one end; a sequencing error may be responsible. The J gene is TRBJ1-2, the V gene TRBV29-1, with TRBD1 as a possible D gene (5 bases). Germline CDR1 is SQVTM and CDR2 is ANQGSEA. This CDR3 spans 13 amino acids. The CDR3: CSVRKRAGRGYAF. In DNA, the CDR3 is TGCAGCGTCCGCAAAAGGGCGGGGCGAGGCTACGCCTTC.

The chain uses TRBV2 and TRBJ2-1, with D possibly called TRBD1 or TRBD2 (6 bases each). This CDR3 is built from 15 residues. Between the trimmed V and J ends, which lost 7 bases and 10 bases, there was a span of 23 bases. Germline V gives CDR1 SNHLY, CDR2 FYNNEI. CDR3 protein: CASIDLGGGIYEQFF. CDR3 DNA sequence: TGTGCCAGCATTGACTTAGGGGGAGGTATTTACGAGCAGTTCTTC.

A word on this clonotype: Given a much more abundant clone one base away, this may be a read error. The CDR3 DNA reads TGTGTCAGCAGTTTGGATACAGGGGGCAGTCAGCCCCAGCATTTT. Its protein product is CVSSLDTGGSQPQHF. The chain combines TRBV28 with TRBJ1-5; 9 nucleotides align to TRBD1. Germline CDR1 MDHEN, CDR2 SYDVKM. This CDR3 is built from 15 residues. Full variable domain (outside the CDR3, taken from reference TRBV28 and TRBJ1-5): DVKVTQSSRYLVKRTGEKVFLECVQDMDHENMFWYRQDPGLGLRLIYFSYDVKMKEKGDIPEGYSVSREKKERFSLILESASTNQTSMYLCVSSLDTGGSQPQHFGDGTRLSIL.